These T cell receptor beta chains were read from a single sample in a study of blood T cell repertoires in COVID-19. Assay used: immunoSEQ multiplex PCR; TCRdb lists only in-frame clones, some missing. The sample consists of around 260,000 clones, roughly 80% of them appearing once. The sequencing sample was made of PBMCs or T cells enriched from blood (not recorded which). The source is a man aged 30 to 45 with acute COVID-19. Both conserved end residues are part of each CDR3. The D gene is left open where the match is weak. Expanded clones are given a class, and other clones once, few, many or no size at all.

j_gene	v_gene	d_gene	abundance	CDR3nt	CDR3aa
TRBJ2-1	TRBV27	.	.	TGTGCCAGCAGTAAGTGGCGGAGCTCCTACAATGAGCAGTTCTTC	CASSKWRSSYNEQFF
TRBJ2-1	TRBV5-4	TRBD2	.	TGTGCCAGCAGCACTCGACTAGCGGGAGAGAGAGATGAGCAGTTCTTC	CASSTRLAGERDEQFF
TRBJ2-6	TRBV5-4	.	.	TGTGCCAGCAGCTCAAACTCTGGGGCCAACGTCCTGACTTTC	CASSSNSGANVLTF
TRBJ2-3	TRBV7-3	.	.	TGTGCCAGCAGCTTAGGGGACACCCCGCGGGATACGCAGTATTTT	CASSLGDTPRDTQYF
TRBJ1-2	TRBV3-1/TRBV3-2	.	.	TGTGCCAGCAGCCAAGATAGAGACTATGGCTACACCTTC	CASSQDRDYGYTF
TRBJ1-2	TRBV3-1/TRBV3-2	.	.	TGTGCCAGCAGCCTCCGCGGCAGTGCCCCTCAGGGCTACACCTTC	CASSLRGSAPQGYTF
TRBJ1-6	TRBV18	TRBD1	.	TGTGCCAGCTCAGATTCACCGGGACAGGGGCGAAATTCACCCCTCCACTTT	CASSDSPGQGRNSPLHF
TRBJ1-2	TRBV2	TRBD1	few	TGTGCCAGCAGTGAAAGGGGGCGGAATGGCTACACCTTC	CASSERGRNGYTF
TRBJ1-2	TRBV5-1	TRBD1	.	TGCGCCAGCAGCTCTGACAGGGTTAATGGCTACACCTTC	CASSSDRVNGYTF
TRBJ1-1	TRBV7-8	TRBD1	.	TGTGCCAGCCGAGGCCAGGGGGACACTGAAGCTTTCTTT	CASRGQGDTEAFF
TRBJ2-3	TRBV6-5	TRBD1	.	TGTGCCAGCAGCCGGACAGGGGATAGCACAGATACGCAGTATTTT	CASSRTGDSTDTQYF
TRBJ2-3	TRBV6-5	TRBD1	.	TGTGCCAGCAGTCCAGACAGGGGGCATTCAGATACGCAGTATTTT	CASSPDRGHSDTQYF
TRBJ2-5	TRBV3-1/TRBV3-2	.	.	TGTGCCAGCAGCCAACGGTCCGAGCAGACCCAGTACTTC	CASSQRSEQTQYF
TRBJ1-4	TRBV5-6	.	few	TGTGCCAGCAGCGACTCGGAGAAGGGGTCAACTAATGAAAAACTGTTTTTT	CASSDSEKGSTNEKLFF
TRBJ1-2	TRBV28	.	.	TGTGCCAGCAGTTTAACCGCGCCTGGCTACACCTTC	CASSLTAPGYTF
TRBJ1-2	TRBV24-1	TRBD1	few	TGTGCCACCAGTGACCCGGACAGGCGGTATGGCTACACCTTC	CATSDPDRRYGYTF
TRBJ2-5	TRBV19	TRBD2	.	TGTGCCAGTAGTAGGGGGGGGACTCCAGAGACCCAGTACTTC	CASSRGGTPETQYF
TRBJ1-5	TRBV5-8	TRBD1	many	TGTGCCAGCAGACAAGACAGGGCGAATCAGCCCCAGCATTTT	CASRQDRANQPQHF
TRBJ2-5	TRBV2	.	.	TGTGCCAGCAGGGGGGGACCAGAAGAGACCCAGTACTTC	CASRGGPEETQYF
TRBJ1-2	TRBV27	.	.	TGTGCCAGCAGTGGGGGCAGGGGCTGGGATGGCTACACCTTC	CASSGGRGWDGYTF
TRBJ2-3	TRBV18	TRBD1	.	TGTGCCAGCTCACCGCGGGACAGGGGGACAGATACGCAGTATTTT	CASSPRDRGTDTQYF
TRBJ1-5	TRBV19	.	once	TGTGCCACCCAAGGGGGGGGACGGGGGCCCCAGCATTTT	CATQGGGRGPQHF
TRBJ1-2	TRBV4-2	.	.	TGTGCCAGCAGCCAAAGAGCACCGCCACTTAACTACACCTTC	CASSQRAPPLNYTF
TRBJ2-5	TRBV28	TRBD2	.	TGTGCCAGCTCTAAGCGGGAGTTCTCAGAGACCCAGTACTTC	CASSKREFSETQYF
TRBJ1-5	TRBV18	.	.	TGTGCCAGCTCACCAGGAGTGGATCAGCCCCAGCATTTT	CASSPGVDQPQHF
TRBJ2-5	TRBV9	.	.	TGTGCCAGCAGCCCCGGTCGCCTACAAGAGACCCAGTACTTC	CASSPGRLQETQYF
TRBJ2-2	TRBV29-1	TRBD2	few	TGCAGCGTTCTTACGGGAGGGCCGGCCGGGGAGCTGTTTTTT	CSVLTGGPAGELFF
TRBJ2-1	TRBV7-9	TRBD1	.	TGTGCCAGCAGCGCCCAACTCCAGACAGGGACGAACTACAATGAGCAGTTCTTC	CASSAQLQTGTNYNEQFF
TRBJ1-1	TRBV2	TRBD1	.	TGTGCCAGCAGTCAAAACAGGGGACCTGAAGCTTTCTTT	CASSQNRGPEAFF
TRBJ2-2	TRBV7-2	.	.	TGTGCCAGCAGCTTAGTAGTCGGGAGCGCGACCGGGGAGCTGTTTTTT	CASSLVVGSATGELFF
TRBJ1-3	TRBV10-2	.	.	TGCGCCAGCAGTGACATGGGGGGCTCTGGAAACACCATATATTTT	CASSDMGGSGNTIYF
TRBJ2-1	TRBV11-3	.	.	TGTGCCAGCAGCTCAAGTGTTCGGGAGCAGTTCTTC	CASSSSVREQFF
TRBJ2-6	TRBV24-1	.	.	TGTGCCAGCTCTCAGGGGAGTGGGGCCAACGTCCTGACTTTC	CASSQGSGANVLTF
TRBJ1-1	TRBV6-1	TRBD1	once	TGTGCCAGCAGTGACCGACAGGGGAGAACTGAAGCTTTCTTT	CASSDRQGRTEAFF
TRBJ1-4	TRBV28	.	.	TGTGCCAGCAGTTTATCCCTCGGGACTAATGAAAAACTGTTTTTT	CASSLSLGTNEKLFF
TRBJ1-2	TRBV11-3	TRBD1	few	TGTGCCAGCAGCTTCCCCTTTCCGGGACAGGGATTCGTCGGCTACACCTTC	CASSFPFPGQGFVGYTF
TRBJ2-1	TRBV28	.	.	TGTGCCAGCAGATCAGGGTCTGAGCAGTTCTTC	CASRSGSEQFF
TRBJ1-3	TRBV28	TRBD1	.	TGTGCCAACAGCGACAGGGACGGAAACACCATATATTTT	CANSDRDGNTIYF
TRBJ1-1	TRBV9	TRBD1	.	TGTGCCAGCAGCAGGACTGGGACAGAGAACACTGAAGCTTTCTTT	CASSRTGTENTEAFF
TRBJ2-2	TRBV6-4	.	.	TGTGCCAGCAGCCAGGGTGGGGCCGGGGAGCTGTTTTTT	CASSQGGAGELFF
TRBJ2-2	TRBV24-1	.	.	TGTGCCACCAGTCAGGGACTTGAGGGGGAGCTGTTTTTT	CATSQGLEGELFF
TRBJ2-3	TRBV5-1	.	once	TGTGCCAGCAGCTTGGGTAAACTCGATACGCAGTATTTT	CASSLGKLDTQYF
TRBJ1-2	TRBV6-1	.	.	TGTGCCAGCAGTGAAAGGGGCGCAGGCCCCCCTGGCTACACCTTC	CASSERGAGPPGYTF
TRBJ2-3	TRBV9	.	.	TGTGCCAGCACCCTTTCGGGGGGCACAGATACGCAGTATTTT	CASTLSGGTDTQYF
TRBJ2-1	TRBV7-2	.	.	TGTGCCAGCAGCTTAAGTTTTTGGGGCTCGAGCTCCTACAATGAGCAGTTCTTC	CASSLSFWGSSSYNEQFF
TRBJ2-5	TRBV6-5	TRBD1	.	TGTGCGGCGGCTCGGGACAGCCAAGAGACCCAGTACTTC	CAAARDSQETQYF
TRBJ1-1	TRBV27	TRBD1	.	TGTGCCAGCAGCCGGGACAGCGTCATGAACACTGAAGCTTTCTTT	CASSRDSVMNTEAFF
TRBJ2-3	TRBV14	.	.	TGTGCCAGCAGCCACCGGAGACTCCGAACGCCCCGGTCCGATACGCAGTATTTT	CASSHRRLRTPRSDTQYF
TRBJ2-6	TRBV5-1	TRBD1	.	TGCGCCAGCAGCGGAGGGACAGGGGTGGGCTCTGGGGCCAACGTCCTGACTTTC	CASSGGTGVGSGANVLTF
TRBJ1-6	TRBV28	.	.	TGTGCCAGCAGTTTAATGGCGGGGGATAATTCACCCCTCCACTTT	CASSLMAGDNSPLHF
TRBJ2-5	TRBV5-8	.	.	TGTGCCAGCAGCTTGATCCGGGGTTGGGAGACCCAGTACTTC	CASSLIRGWETQYF
TRBJ2-1	TRBV12-5	TRBD2	.	TGTGCTAGTGGTTTGGTAGCGGGACTAGGGGGTGATGAGCAGTTCTTC	CASGLVAGLGGDEQFF
TRBJ1-2	TRBV25-1	.	.	TGTGCCAGCGGCCAGGTGGGAGGACCCCCCTATGGCTACACCTTC	CASGQVGGPPYGYTF
TRBJ1-2	TRBV6-5	.	many	TGTGCCAGCAGTTACTCAGGGGTCGGCCGGGGCTACACCTTC	CASSYSGVGRGYTF
TRBJ2-1	TRBV5-1	TRBD2	.	TGTGCCAGCAGCTTGAAGCGGGAATCCTACAATGAGCAGTTCTTC	CASSLKRESYNEQFF
TRBJ1-2	TRBV6-5	.	.	TGTGCCAGCTACTTTGGAGGGGCCGGTGGCTATGGCTACACCTTC	CASYFGGAGGYGYTF
TRBJ1-6	TRBV7-9	TRBD1	.	TGTGCCAGCAGCTTAGGATTACCGGGACAGGGTAGATCACCCCTCCACTTT	CASSLGLPGQGRSPLHF
TRBJ2-3	TRBV11-3	TRBD2	.	TGTGCCAGCAGCTTAGGTGGCGGACTAGCGGGAGGGACAGATACGCAGTATTTT	CASSLGGGLAGGTDTQYF
TRBJ2-3	TRBV7-8	.	.	TGTGCCAGCAGCCCACATCCAGATACGCAGTATTTT	CASSPHPDTQYF